The rows below give T cell receptor beta chains drawn from one sample of a study of cytomegalovirus exposure and HLA in healthy donors. Clones were read by immunoSEQ multiplex PCR, and TCRdb kept only the in-frame ones, dropping some. The sample contains roughly 240,000 clones, more than 75% of which appear only once. Sequencing was carried out using PBMCs. The receptors come from a man aged 18 to 30 in good health and CMV-seronegative. Each CDR3 is given with its conserved first and last residue. Each record gives: clone size, D gene, V gene, J gene, CDR3 protein, CDR3 DNA. The D gene is left open where the match is weak. A clone size is listed for some rows: how often the clone was seen (once, few, many), or a class if it is expanded.

abundance: few
d_gene: NA
v_gene: TRBV7-2
j_gene: TRBJ2-7
CDR3aa: CASSFAGNEQYF
CDR3nt: TGTGCCAGCAGCTTTGCGGGGAACGAGCAGTACTTC

abundance: NA
d_gene: NA
v_gene: TRBV7-2
j_gene: TRBJ1-1
CDR3aa: CASSSSYRDEAFF
CDR3nt: TGTGCCAGCAGCTCCTCATACAGGGATGAAGCTTTCTTT

abundance: NA
d_gene: NA
v_gene: TRBV5-4
j_gene: TRBJ1-2
CDR3aa: CASSPGGGAYGYTF
CDR3nt: TGTGCCAGCAGCCCCGGCGGAGGTGCCTATGGCTACACCTTC

abundance: many
d_gene: TRBD1
v_gene: TRBV7-9
j_gene: TRBJ1-2
CDR3aa: CASSPNLSGGYGYTF
CDR3nt: TGTGCCAGCAGCCCGAACCTTTCAGGGGGATACGGCTACACCTTC

abundance: NA
d_gene: TRBD1
v_gene: TRBV9
j_gene: TRBJ1-2
CDR3aa: CASSAHRGDYTF
CDR3nt: TGTGCCAGCAGCGCCCACAGGGGAGACTACACCTTC

abundance: NA
d_gene: NA
v_gene: TRBV28
j_gene: TRBJ1-5
CDR3aa: CASNSHGGGQPQHF
CDR3nt: TGTGCCAGCAACTCCCACGGGGGAGGCCAGCCCCAGCATTTT

abundance: few
d_gene: NA
v_gene: TRBV27
j_gene: TRBJ2-7
CDR3aa: CASSLVFGFEQYF
CDR3nt: TGTGCCAGCAGTTTAGTATTCGGTTTCGAGCAGTACTTC

abundance: NA
d_gene: TRBD2
v_gene: TRBV2
j_gene: TRBJ2-6
CDR3aa: CASRRESGANVLTF
CDR3nt: TGTGCCAGCAGGCGGGAGTCTGGGGCCAACGTCCTGACTTTC

abundance: NA
d_gene: NA
v_gene: TRBV7-8
j_gene: TRBJ1-3
CDR3aa: CASSLGRVGNTIYF
CDR3nt: TGTGCCAGCAGCTTAGGTCGGGTTGGAAACACCATATATTTT

abundance: NA
d_gene: NA
v_gene: TRBV7-2
j_gene: TRBJ1-1
CDR3aa: CASSLRTEAFF
CDR3nt: TGTGCCAGCAGCCTCCGCACTGAAGCTTTCTTT

abundance: NA
d_gene: TRBD1
v_gene: TRBV11-2
j_gene: TRBJ1-2
CDR3aa: CASRTLTGELYYGYTF
CDR3nt: TGTGCCAGCAGAACATTAACAGGGGAATTGTACTATGGCTACACCTTC

abundance: once
d_gene: TRBD1
v_gene: TRBV30
j_gene: TRBJ1-5
CDR3aa: CALDRGHNQPQHF
CDR3nt: TGTGCCTTGGACAGGGGGCACAATCAGCCCCAGCATTTT

abundance: NA
d_gene: TRBD2
v_gene: TRBV4-1
j_gene: TRBJ2-2
CDR3aa: CASSRFEAGALTGELFF
CDR3nt: TGCGCCAGCAGCCGTTTTGAAGCGGGAGCCTTAACCGGGGAGCTGTTTTTT

abundance: NA
d_gene: TRBD1
v_gene: TRBV6-1
j_gene: TRBJ2-1
CDR3aa: CASEEVDRVSNEQFF
CDR3nt: TGTGCCAGCGAAGAAGTGGACAGGGTTAGTAATGAGCAGTTCTTC

abundance: NA
d_gene: TRBD1
v_gene: TRBV28
j_gene: TRBJ2-3
CDR3aa: CASSSRDREALADTQYF
CDR3nt: TGTGCCAGCAGTTCCCGGGACAGGGAAGCCCTAGCAGATACGCAGTATTTT

abundance: NA
d_gene: NA
v_gene: TRBV7-6
j_gene: TRBJ2-1
CDR3aa: CASSHRTGDNEQFF
CDR3nt: TGTGCCAGCAGTCATCGGACTGGTGACAATGAGCAGTTCTTC

abundance: NA
d_gene: NA
v_gene: TRBV5-1
j_gene: TRBJ1-2
CDR3aa: CASSLFTDGYTF
CDR3nt: TGCGCCAGCAGCTTGTTCACGGATGGCTACACCTTC

abundance: NA
d_gene: TRBD2
v_gene: TRBV7-8
j_gene: TRBJ2-1
CDR3aa: CASSFIAGTYNEQFF
CDR3nt: TGTGCCAGCAGCTTCATAGCGGGAACCTACAATGAGCAGTTCTTC

abundance: NA
d_gene: TRBD1
v_gene: TRBV7-2
j_gene: TRBJ1-4
CDR3aa: CASSPNRDSEKLFF
CDR3nt: TGTGCCAGCAGCCCAAACAGGGACAGTGAAAAACTGTTTTTT

abundance: NA
d_gene: TRBD2
v_gene: TRBV28
j_gene: TRBJ2-7
CDR3aa: CASSRLAGGYEQYF
CDR3nt: TGTGCCAGCAGCCGACTAGCGGGTGGCTACGAGCAGTACTTC

abundance: once
d_gene: TRBD1
v_gene: TRBV13
j_gene: TRBJ2-2
CDR3aa: CASSPPTGGADTGELFF
CDR3nt: TGTGCCAGCAGCCCCCCGACAGGGGGCGCGGACACCGGGGAGCTGTTTTTT

abundance: NA
d_gene: NA
v_gene: TRBV7-9
j_gene: TRBJ2-7
CDR3aa: CASSLPGDDYEQYF
CDR3nt: TGTGCCAGCAGCTTGCCAGGGGACGACTACGAGCAGTACTTC

abundance: few
d_gene: TRBD2
v_gene: TRBV11-2
j_gene: TRBJ2-7
CDR3aa: CASSLAPRGVNF
CDR3nt: TGTGCCAGCAGCTTAGCGCCCCGGGGGGTGAACTTC

abundance: once
d_gene: TRBD1
v_gene: TRBV27
j_gene: TRBJ1-2
CDR3aa: CASSLGVGTTQGDYGYTF
CDR3nt: TGTGCCAGCAGTTTAGGAGTGGGGACAACTCAGGGGGACTATGGCTACACCTTC

abundance: NA
d_gene: NA
v_gene: TRBV19
j_gene: TRBJ2-5
CDR3aa: CASSIQEDGTQYF
CDR3nt: TGTGCCAGTAGTATTCAGGAGGATGGGACCCAGTACTTC

abundance: NA
d_gene: NA
v_gene: TRBV2
j_gene: TRBJ1-4
CDR3aa: CASSGSGANEKLFF
CDR3nt: TGTGCCAGCAGTGGATCCGGGGCTAATGAAAAACTGTTTTTT

abundance: NA
d_gene: NA
v_gene: TRBV5-1
j_gene: TRBJ2-1
CDR3aa: CASSPGGSGASNEQFF
CDR3nt: TGCGCCAGCAGCCCGGGCGGGTCAGGGGCATCCAATGAGCAGTTCTTC

abundance: NA
d_gene: NA
v_gene: TRBV6-5
j_gene: TRBJ1-6
CDR3aa: CASSYSRRGSPLHF
CDR3nt: TGTGCCAGCAGTTACTCGAGGCGGGGTTCACCCCTCCACTTT

abundance: NA
d_gene: NA
v_gene: TRBV29-1
j_gene: TRBJ2-7
CDR3aa: CSVVVGGIEQYF
CDR3nt: TGCAGCGTTGTTGTGGGGGGAATCGAGCAGTACTTC